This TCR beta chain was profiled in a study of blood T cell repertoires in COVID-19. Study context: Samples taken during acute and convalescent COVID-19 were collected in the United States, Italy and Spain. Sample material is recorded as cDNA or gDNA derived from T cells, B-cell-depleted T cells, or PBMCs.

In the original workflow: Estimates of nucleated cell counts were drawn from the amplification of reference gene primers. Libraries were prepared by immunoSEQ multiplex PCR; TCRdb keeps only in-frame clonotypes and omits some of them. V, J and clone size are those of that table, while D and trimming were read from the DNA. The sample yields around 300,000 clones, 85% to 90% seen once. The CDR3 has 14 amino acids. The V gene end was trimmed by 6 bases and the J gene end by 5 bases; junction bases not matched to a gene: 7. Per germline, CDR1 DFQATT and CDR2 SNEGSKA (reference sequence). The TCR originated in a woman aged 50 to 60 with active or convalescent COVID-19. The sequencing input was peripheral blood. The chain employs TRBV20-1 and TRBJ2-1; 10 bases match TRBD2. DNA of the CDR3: TGCAGTGCCAGTAGCGGGGGGAACCACAATGAGCAGTTCTTC. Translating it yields CSASSGGNHNEQFF.